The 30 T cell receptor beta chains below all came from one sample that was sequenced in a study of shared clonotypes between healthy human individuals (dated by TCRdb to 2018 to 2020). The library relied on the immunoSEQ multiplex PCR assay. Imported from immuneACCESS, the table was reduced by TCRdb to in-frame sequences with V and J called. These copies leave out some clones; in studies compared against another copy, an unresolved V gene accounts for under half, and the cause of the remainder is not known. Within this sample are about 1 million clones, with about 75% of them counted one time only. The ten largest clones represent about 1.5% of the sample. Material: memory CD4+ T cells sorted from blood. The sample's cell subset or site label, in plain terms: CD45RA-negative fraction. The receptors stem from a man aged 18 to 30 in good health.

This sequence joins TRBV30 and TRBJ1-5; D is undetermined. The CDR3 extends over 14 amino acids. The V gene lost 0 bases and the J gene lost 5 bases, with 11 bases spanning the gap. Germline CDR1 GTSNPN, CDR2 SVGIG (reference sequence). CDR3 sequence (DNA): TGTGCCTGGAGTGTACTATCTAGAGATCAGCCCCAGCATTTT. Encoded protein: CAWSVLSRDQPQHF.

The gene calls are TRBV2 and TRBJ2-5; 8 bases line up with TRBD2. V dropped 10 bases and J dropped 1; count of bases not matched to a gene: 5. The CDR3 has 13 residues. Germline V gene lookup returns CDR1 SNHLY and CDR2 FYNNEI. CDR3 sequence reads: CATAGDFQETQYF. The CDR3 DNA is TGTGCCACAGCGGGAGACTTCCAAGAGACCCAGTACTTC.

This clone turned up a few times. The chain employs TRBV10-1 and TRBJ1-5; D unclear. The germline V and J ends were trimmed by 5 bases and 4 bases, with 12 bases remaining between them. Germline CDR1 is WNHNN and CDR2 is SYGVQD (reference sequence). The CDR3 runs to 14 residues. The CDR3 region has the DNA TGCGCCAGCAGTCGGGTAGTCGGAAATCAGCCCCAGCATTTT. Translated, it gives CASSRVVGNQPQHF.

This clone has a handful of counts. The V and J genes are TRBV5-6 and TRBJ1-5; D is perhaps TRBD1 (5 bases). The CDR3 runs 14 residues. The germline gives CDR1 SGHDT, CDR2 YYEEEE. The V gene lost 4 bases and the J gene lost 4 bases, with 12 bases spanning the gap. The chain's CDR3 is CASSRRDLNQPQHF. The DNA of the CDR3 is TGTGCCAGCAGCCGCAGGGACCTGAATCAGCCCCAGCATTTT.

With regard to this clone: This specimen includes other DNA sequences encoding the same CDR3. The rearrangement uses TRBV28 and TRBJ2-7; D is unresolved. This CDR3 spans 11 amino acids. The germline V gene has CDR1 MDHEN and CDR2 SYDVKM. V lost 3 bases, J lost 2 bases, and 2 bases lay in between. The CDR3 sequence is CASSLTYEQYF. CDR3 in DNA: TGTGCCAGCAGTTTGACCTACGAGCAGTACTTC.

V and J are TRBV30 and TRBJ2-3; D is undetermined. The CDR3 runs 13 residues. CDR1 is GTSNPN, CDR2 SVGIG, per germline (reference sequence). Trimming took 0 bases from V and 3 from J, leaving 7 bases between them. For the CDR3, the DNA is TGTGCCTGGAGTGTAAAGAGAACAGATACGCAGTATTTT. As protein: CAWSVKRTDTQYF.

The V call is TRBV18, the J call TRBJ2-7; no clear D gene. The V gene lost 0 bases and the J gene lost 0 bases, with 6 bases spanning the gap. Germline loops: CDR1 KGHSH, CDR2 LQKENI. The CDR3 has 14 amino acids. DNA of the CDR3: TGTGCCAGCTCACCACCGACGACCTCCTACGAGCAGTACTTC. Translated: CASSPPTTSYEQYF.

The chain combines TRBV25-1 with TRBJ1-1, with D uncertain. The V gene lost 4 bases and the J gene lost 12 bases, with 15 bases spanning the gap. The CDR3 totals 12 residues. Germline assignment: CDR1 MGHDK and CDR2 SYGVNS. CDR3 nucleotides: TGTGCCAGCAGTGGGCGGACGGATTCCTCTTTCTTT. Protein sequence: CASSGRTDSSFF.

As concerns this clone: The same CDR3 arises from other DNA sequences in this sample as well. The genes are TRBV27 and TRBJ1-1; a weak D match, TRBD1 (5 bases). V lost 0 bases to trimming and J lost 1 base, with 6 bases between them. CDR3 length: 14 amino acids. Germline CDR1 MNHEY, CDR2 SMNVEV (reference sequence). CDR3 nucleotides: TGTGCCAGCAGTTTATCCGGGGGGAACACTGAAGCTTTCTTT. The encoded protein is CASSLSGGNTEAFF.

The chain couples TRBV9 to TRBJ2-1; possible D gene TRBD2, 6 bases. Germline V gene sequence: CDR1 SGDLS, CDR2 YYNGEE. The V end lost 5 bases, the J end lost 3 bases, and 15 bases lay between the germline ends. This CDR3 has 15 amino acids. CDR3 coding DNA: TGTGCCAGCAGTCCCACCGGGAGCCTCTACAATGAGCAGTTCTTC. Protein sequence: CASSPTGSLYNEQFF. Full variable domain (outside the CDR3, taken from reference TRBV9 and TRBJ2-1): DSGVTQTPKHLITATGQRVTLRCSPRSGDLSVYWYQQSLDQGLQFLIQYYNGEERAKGNILERFSAQQFPDLHSELNLSSLELGDSALYFCASSPTGSLYNEQFFGPGTRLTVL.

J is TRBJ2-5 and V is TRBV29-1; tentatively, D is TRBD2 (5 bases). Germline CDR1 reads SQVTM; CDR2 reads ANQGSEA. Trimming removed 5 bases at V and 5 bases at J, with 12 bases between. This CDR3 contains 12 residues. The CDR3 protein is CSVREIGETQYF. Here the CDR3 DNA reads TGCAGCGTTCGGGAAATAGGGGAGACCCAGTACTTC.

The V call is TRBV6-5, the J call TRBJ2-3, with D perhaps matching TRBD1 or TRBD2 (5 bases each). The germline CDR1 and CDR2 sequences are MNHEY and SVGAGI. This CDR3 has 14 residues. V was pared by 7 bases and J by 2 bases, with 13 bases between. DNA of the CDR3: TGTGCCAGCATGAGGGACCTCTTCACAGATACGCAGTATTTT. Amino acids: CASMRDLFTDTQYF.

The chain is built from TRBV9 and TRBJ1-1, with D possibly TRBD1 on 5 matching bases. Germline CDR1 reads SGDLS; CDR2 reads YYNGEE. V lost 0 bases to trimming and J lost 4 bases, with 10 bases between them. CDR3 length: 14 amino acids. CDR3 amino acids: CASSVAGAATEAFF. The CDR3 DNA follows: TGTGCCAGCAGCGTAGCCGGGGCGGCCACTGAAGCTTTCTTT.

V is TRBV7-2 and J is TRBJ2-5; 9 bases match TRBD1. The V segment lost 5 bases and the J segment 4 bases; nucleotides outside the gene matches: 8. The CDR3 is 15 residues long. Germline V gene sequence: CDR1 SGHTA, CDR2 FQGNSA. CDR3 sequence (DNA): TGTGCCAGCAGCATCCTGACAGGGGGTCCAGAGACCCAGTACTTC. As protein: CASSILTGGPETQYF.

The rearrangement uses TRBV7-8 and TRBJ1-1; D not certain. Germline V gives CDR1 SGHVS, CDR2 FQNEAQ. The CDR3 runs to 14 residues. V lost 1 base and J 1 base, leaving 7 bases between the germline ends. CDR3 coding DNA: TGTGCCAGCAGCTTAGTTGGCACGAACACTGAAGCTTTCTTT. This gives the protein CASSLVGTNTEAFF.

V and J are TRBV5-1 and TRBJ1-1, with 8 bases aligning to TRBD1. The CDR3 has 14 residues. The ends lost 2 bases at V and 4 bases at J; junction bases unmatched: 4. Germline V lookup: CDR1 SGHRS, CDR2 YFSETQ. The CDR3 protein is CASSFDRGSTEAFF. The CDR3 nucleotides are TGCGCCAGCAGCTTTGACAGGGGTTCCACTGAAGCTTTCTTT.

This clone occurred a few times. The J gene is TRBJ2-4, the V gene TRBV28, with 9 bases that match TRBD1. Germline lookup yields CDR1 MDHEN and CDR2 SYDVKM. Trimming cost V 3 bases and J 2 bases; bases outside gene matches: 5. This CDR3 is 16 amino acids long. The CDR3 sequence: CASSFLGTGTKNIQYF. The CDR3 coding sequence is TGTGCCAGCAGTTTTTTAGGGACAGGGACCAAAAACATTCAGTACTTC.

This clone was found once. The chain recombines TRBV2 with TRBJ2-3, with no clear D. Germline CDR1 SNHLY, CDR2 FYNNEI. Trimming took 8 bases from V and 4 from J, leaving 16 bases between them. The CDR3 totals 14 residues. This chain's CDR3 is CASLKDSVADTQYF. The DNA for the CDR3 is TGTGCCAGCCTAAAAGATTCAGTTGCAGATACGCAGTATTTT.

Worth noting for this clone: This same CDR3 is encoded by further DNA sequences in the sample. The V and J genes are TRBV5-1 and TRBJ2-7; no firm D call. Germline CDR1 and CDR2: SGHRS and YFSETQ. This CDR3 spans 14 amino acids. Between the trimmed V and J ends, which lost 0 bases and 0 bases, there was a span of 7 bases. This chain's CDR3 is CASSLAPPSYEQYF. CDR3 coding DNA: TGCGCCAGCAGCTTGGCACCGCCCTCCTACGAGCAGTACTTC.

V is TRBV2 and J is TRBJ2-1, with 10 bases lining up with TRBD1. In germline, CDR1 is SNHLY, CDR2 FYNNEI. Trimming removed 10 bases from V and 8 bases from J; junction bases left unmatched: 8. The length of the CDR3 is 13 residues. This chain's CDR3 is CATGGQGMDEQFF. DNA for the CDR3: TGTGCCACTGGGGGACAGGGGATGGATGAGCAGTTCTTC.

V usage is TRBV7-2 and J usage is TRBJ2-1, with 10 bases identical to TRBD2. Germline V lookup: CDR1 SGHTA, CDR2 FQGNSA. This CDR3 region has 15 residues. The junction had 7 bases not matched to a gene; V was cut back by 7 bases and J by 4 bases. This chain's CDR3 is CASIQRGGRYNEQFF. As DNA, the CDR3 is TGTGCCAGCATTCAGCGGGGGGGTAGGTACAATGAGCAGTTCTTC.

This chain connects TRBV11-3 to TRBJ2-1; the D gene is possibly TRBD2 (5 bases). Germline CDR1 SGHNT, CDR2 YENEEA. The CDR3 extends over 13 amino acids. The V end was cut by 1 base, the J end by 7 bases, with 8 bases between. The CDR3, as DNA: TGTGCCAGCAGCTTAGGCGGGCGTAATGAGCAGTTCTTC. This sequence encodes CASSLGGRNEQFF.

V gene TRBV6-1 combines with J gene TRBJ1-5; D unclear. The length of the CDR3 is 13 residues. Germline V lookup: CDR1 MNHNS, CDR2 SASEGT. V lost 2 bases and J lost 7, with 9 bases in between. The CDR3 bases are TGTGCCAGCAGTGAAAGGTTGGTCCAGCCCCAGCATTTT. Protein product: CASSERLVQPQHF.

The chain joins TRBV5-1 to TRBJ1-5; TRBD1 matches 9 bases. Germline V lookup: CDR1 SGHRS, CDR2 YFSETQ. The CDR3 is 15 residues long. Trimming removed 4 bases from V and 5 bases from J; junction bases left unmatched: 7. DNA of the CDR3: TGCGCCAGCAGCCCTTCGACAGGGGGGGATCAGCCCCAGCATTTT. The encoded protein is CASSPSTGGDQPQHF. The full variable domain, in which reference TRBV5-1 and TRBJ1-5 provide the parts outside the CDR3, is KAGVTQTPRYLIKTRGQQVTLSCSPISGHRSVSWYQQTPGQGLQFLFEYFSETQRNKGNFPGRFSGRQFSNSRSEMNVSTLELGDSALYLCASSPSTGGDQPQHFGDGTRLSIL.

The CDR3 DNA reads TGTGCCAGCAGCTATCACCGGGACGGTAGAACAGATACGCAGTATTTT. Protein product: CASSYHRDGRTDTQYF. This chain links TRBV5-6 with TRBJ2-3, with D perhaps assigned TRBD1 or TRBD2 (5 bases each). There are 16 residues in the CDR3. CDR1 and CDR2 from the germline V gene are SGHDT and YYEEEE. V was shortened by 3 bases and J by 3 bases, with 17 bases between the two germline ends.

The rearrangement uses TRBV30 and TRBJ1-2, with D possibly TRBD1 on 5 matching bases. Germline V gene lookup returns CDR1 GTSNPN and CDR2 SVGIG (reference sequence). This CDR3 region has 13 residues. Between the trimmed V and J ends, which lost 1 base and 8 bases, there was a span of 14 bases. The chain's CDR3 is CAWSDRPKGGYTF. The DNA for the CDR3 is TGTGCCTGGAGTGACCGGCCAAAGGGGGGCTACACCTTC.

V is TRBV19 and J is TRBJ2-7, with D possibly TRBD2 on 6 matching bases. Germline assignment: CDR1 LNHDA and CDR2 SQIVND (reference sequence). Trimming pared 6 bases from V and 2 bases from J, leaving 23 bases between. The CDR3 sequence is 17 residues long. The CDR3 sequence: CASSKPTGTFNTYEQYF. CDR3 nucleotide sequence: TGTGCCAGTAGCAAGCCGACCGGGACTTTCAATACCTACGAGCAGTACTTC. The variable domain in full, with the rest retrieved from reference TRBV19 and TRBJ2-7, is DGGITQSPKYLFRKEGQNVTLSCEQNLNHDAMYWYRQDPGQGLRLIYYSQIVNDFQKGDIAEGYSVSREKKESFPLTVTSAQKNPTAFYLCASSKPTGTFNTYEQYFGPGTRLTVT.

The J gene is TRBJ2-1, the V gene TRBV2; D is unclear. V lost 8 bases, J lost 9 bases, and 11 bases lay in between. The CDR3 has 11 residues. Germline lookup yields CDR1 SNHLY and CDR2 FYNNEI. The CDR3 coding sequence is TGTGCCAGCGGGGAAACTGGTGAGCAGTTCTTC. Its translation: CASGETGEQFF. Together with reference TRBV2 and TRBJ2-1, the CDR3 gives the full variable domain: EPEVTQTPSHQVTQMGQEVILRCVPISNHLYFYWYRQILGQKVEFLVSFYNNEISEKSEIFDDQFSVERPDGSNFTLKIRSTKLEDSAMYFCASGETGEQFFGPGTRLTVL.

CDR3 residues: CASSEIGTVGNTIYF. DNA for the CDR3: TGCGCCAGCAGTGAAATTGGTACAGTGGGAAACACCATATATTTT. The J gene is TRBJ1-3, the V gene TRBV10-2, with D unclear. Germline CDR1 reads WSHSY; CDR2 reads SAAADI. The CDR3 is 15 amino acids. V lost 3 bases, J lost 4 bases, and 13 bases lay in between.

The CDR3 sequence is CATSRAPDETQYF. CDR3 in DNA: TGTGCCACCAGCAGAGCACCCGACGAGACCCAGTACTTC. This rearrangement joins TRBV15 to TRBJ2-5; no firm D call. CDR3 length: 13 residues. V lost 1 base, J lost 5 bases, and 8 bases lay in between. Germline CDR1 is LNHNV and CDR2 is YYDKDF (reference sequence).